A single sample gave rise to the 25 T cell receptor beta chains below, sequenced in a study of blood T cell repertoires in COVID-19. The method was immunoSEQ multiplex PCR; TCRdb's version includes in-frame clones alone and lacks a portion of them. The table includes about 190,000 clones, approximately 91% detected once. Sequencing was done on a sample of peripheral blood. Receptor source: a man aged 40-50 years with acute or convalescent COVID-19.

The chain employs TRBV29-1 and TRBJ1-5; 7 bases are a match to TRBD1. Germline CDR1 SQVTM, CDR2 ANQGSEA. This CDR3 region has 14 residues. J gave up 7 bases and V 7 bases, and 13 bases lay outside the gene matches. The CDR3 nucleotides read TGCAGCGCTTCTTTGGGACAGTTCGGACAGCCCCAGCATTTT. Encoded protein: CSASLGQFGQPQHF.

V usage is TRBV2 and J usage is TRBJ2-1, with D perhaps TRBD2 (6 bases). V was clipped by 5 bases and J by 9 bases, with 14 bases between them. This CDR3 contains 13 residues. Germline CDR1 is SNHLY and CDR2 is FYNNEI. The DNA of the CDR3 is TGTGCCAGCAGTACCGGGACTGGAGGTGAGCAGTTCTTC. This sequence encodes CASSTGTGGEQFF.

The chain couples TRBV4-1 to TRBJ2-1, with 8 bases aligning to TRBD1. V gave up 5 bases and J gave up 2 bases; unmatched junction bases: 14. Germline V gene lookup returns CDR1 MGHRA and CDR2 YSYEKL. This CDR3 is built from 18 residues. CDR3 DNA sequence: TGCGCCAGCAGCGACCGGGACAGGATGGTTCATCCCTACAATGAGCAGTTCTTC. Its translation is CASSDRDRMVHPYNEQFF.

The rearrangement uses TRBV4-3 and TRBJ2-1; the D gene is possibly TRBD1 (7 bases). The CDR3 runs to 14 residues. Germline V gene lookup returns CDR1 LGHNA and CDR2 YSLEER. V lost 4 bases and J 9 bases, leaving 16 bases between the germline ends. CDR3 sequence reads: CASSPRQGGGEQFF. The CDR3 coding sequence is TGCGCCAGCAGCCCCCGACAGGGAGGAGGTGAGCAGTTCTTC.

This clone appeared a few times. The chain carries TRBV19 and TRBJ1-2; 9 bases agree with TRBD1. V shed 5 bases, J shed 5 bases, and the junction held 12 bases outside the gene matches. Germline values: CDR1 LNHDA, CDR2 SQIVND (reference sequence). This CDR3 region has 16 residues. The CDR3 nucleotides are TGTGCCAGTAGTCCCCTCGACAGGGGGACGTGGTATGGCTACACCTTC. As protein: CASSPLDRGTWYGYTF.

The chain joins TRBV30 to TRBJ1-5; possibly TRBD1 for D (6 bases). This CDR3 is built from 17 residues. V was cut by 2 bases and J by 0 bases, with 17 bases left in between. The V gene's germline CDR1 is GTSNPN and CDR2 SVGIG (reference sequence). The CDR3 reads CAWSYRDTHYSNQPQHF. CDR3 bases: TGTGCCTGGAGTTACCGGGACACGCATTATAGCAATCAGCCCCAGCATTTT.

The CDR3 DNA reads as TGTGCCAGCAGTTTAGGTCCGGCTAGCGGGGGGACACGCCAAGAGACCCAGTACTTC. Translation gives CASSLGPASGGTRQETQYF. The chain is built from TRBV28 and TRBJ2-5; 11 bases line up with TRBD2. Germline CDR1 and CDR2: MDHEN and SYDVKM. The CDR3 extends over 19 amino acids. With 2 bases clipped from V and 1 base from J, the junction kept 12 bases outside the gene matches.

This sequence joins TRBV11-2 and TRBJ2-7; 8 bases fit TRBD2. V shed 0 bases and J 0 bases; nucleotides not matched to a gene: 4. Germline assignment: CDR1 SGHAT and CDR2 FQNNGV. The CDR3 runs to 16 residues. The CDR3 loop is CASSLDRLAGSYEQYF. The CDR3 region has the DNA TGTGCCAGCAGCTTAGATCGTCTAGCGGGCTCCTACGAGCAGTACTTC.

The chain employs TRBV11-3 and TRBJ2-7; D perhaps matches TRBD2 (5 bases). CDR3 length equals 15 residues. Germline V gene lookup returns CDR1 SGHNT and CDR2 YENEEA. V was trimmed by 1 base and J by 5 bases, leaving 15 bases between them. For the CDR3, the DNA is TGTGCCAGCAGCTTAGGGGCGGGTACCTCGGACGAGCAGTACTTC. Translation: CASSLGAGTSDEQYF.

CDR3 residues: CASSPIKQGNSPLHF. The DNA for the CDR3 is TGTGCCAGCTCACCAATCAAACAGGGAAATTCACCCCTCCACTTT. The chain links TRBV18 to TRBJ1-6, with a tentative D call TRBD1 (6 bases). This CDR3 region has 15 residues. CDR1 and CDR2 (germline): KGHSH, LQKENI. Deletions cut 2 bases from V and 7 bases from J, with 12 bases between.

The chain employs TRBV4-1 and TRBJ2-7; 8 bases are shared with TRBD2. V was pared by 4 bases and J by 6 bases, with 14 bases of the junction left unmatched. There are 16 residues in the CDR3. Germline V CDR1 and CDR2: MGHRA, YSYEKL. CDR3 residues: CASSRLTGGSGSEQYF. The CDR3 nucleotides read TGCGCCAGCAGCCGCCTTACGGGAGGGTCAGGAAGCGAGCAGTACTTC.

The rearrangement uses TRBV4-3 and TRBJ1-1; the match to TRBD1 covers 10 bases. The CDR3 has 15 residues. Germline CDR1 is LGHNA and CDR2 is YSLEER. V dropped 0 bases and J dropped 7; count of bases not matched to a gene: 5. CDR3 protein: CASSQESGTGVEAFF. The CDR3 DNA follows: TGCGCCAGCAGCCAAGAATCCGGGACAGGGGTTGAAGCTTTCTTT.

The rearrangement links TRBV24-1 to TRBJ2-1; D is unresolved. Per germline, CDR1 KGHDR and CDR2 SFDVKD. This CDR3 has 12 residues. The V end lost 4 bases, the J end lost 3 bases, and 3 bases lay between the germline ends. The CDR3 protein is CATSDYYNEQFF. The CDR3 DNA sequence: TGTGCCACCAGTGACTACTACAATGAGCAGTTCTTC.

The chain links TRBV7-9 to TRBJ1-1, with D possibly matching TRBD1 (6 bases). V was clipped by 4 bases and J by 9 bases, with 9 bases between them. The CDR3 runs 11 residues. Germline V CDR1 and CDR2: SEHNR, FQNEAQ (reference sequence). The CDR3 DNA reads TGTGCCAGCAGCTCCACAGGGAAAGCTTTCTTT. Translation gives CASSSTGKAFF.

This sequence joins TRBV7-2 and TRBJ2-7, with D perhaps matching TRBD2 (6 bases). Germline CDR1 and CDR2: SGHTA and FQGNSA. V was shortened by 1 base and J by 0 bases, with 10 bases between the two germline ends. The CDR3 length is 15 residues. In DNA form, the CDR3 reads TGTGCCAGCAGCTTAGAGGCCGGGAGCTCCTACGAGCAGTACTTC. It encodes CASSLEAGSSYEQYF.

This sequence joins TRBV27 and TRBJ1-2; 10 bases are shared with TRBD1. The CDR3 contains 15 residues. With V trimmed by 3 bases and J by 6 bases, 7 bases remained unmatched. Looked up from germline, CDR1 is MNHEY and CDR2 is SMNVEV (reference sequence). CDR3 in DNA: TGTGCCAGCAGTTTGATTAGGACAGGGGGTAATGGCTACACCTTC. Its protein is CASSLIRTGGNGYTF.

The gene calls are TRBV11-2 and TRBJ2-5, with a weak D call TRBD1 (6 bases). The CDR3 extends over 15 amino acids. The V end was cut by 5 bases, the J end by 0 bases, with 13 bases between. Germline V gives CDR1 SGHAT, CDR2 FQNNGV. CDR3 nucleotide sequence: TGTGCCAGCAGCCCCCGGACAGTCTACCAAGAGACCCAGTACTTC. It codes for CASSPRTVYQETQYF.

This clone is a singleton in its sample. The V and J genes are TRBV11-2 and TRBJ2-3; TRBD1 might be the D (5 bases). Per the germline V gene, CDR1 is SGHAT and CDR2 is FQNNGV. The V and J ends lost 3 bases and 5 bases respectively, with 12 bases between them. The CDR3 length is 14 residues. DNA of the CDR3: TGTGCCAGCAGCTTCCCTACAGGTGGAGATACGCAGTATTTT. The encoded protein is CASSFPTGGDTQYF.

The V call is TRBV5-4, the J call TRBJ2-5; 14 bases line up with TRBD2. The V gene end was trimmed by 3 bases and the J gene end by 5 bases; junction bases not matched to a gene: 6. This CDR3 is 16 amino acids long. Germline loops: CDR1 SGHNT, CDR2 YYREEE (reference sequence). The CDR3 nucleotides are TGTGCCAGCAGCTCCCCGACTAGCGGGGGGGTGGAGACCCAGTACTTC. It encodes CASSSPTSGGVETQYF.

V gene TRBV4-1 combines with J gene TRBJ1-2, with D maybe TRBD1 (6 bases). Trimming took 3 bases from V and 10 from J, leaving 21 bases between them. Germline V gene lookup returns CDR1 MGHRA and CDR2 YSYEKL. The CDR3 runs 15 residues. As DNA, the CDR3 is TGCGCCAGCAGCCAGGGGGTACAGGGTCGCCGCAACTACACCTTC. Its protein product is CASSQGVQGRRNYTF.

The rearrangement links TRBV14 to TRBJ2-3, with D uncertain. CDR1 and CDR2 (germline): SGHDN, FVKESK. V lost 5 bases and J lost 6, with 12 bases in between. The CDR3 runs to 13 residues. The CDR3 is CASSFSGPDTQYF. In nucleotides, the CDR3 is TGTGCCAGCAGCTTTTCCGGTCCCGATACGCAGTATTTT.

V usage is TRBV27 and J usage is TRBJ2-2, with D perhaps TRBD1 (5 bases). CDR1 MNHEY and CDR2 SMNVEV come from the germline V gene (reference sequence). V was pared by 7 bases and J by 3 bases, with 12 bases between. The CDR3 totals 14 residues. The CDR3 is CASKPTGHTGELFF. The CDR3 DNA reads TGTGCCAGCAAACCTACAGGTCACACCGGGGAGCTGTTTTTT.

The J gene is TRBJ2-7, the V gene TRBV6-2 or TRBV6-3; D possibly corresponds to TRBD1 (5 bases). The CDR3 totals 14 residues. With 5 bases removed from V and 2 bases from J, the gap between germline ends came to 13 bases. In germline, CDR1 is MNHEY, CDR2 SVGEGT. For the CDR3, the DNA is TGTGCCAGCAGTCCCCAGACAGATACCTACGAGCAGTACTTC. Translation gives CASSPQTDTYEQYF.

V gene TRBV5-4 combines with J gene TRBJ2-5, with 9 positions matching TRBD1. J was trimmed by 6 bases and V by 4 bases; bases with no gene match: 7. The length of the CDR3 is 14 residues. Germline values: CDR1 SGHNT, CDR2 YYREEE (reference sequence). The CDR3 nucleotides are TGTGCCAGCAGCACGCCGGGACAGGGAAAGACCCAGTACTTC. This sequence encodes CASSTPGQGKTQYF.

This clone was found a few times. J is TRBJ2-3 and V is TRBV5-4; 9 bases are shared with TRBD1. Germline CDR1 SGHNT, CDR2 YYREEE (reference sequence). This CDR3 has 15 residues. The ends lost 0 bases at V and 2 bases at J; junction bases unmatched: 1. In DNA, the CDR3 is TGTGCCAGCAGCTTGGACAGGGGGCTCACAGATACGCAGTATTTT. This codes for CASSLDRGLTDTQYF. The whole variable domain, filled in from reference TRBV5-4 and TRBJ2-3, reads ETGVTQSPTHLIKTRGQQVTLRCSSQSGHNTVSWYQQALGQGPQFIFQYYREEENGRGNFPPRFSGLQFPNYSSELNVNALELDDSALYLCASSLDRGLTDTQYFGPGTRLTVL.